These T cell receptor beta chains were read from a single sample in a study of shared clonotypes between healthy human individuals. Data came from immunoSEQ multiplex PCR; TCRdb stores just in-frame clones and leaves some out. The data hold over a million clones, with around 97% observed a single time. Sequences were obtained from naive CD4+ T cells sorted from blood. The receptors shown here come from a man in his thirties or forties in good health. The CDR3 runs from the conserved cysteine through the conserved F or W. D genes are given only for firm matches. Some rows mark clone size as missing; the rest say once, few, many or name a class of expanded clone.

>.|TRBV30|TRBJ2-7|TRBD2
CAWRRSPLAGLSYEQYF
TGTGCCTGGAGGAGGAGCCCGTTAGCGGGCCTCTCCTACGAGCAGTACTTC
>.|TRBV19|TRBJ2-3|.
CASTMGGDTQYF
TGTGCCAGTACCATGGGGGGAGATACGCAGTATTTT
>.|TRBV7-2|TRBJ1-5|TRBD1
CASSTGTGDGRVYF
TGTGCCAGCAGCACCGGGACAGGGGACGGTCGGGTTTATTTT
>.|TRBV5-1|TRBJ2-2|TRBD1
CASSLDRGGGELFF
TGCGCCAGCAGCTTAGACAGGGGAGGCGGGGAGCTGTTTTTT
>.|TRBV5-6|TRBJ2-3|.
CASSLRVEQNTDTQYF
TGTGCCAGCAGCTTGAGGGTGGAGCAGAACACAGATACGCAGTATTTT
>.|TRBV19|TRBJ1-1|.
CASSIAEAEAEAFF
TGTGCCAGTAGTATAGCAGAGGCGGAGGCTGAAGCTTTCTTT
>.|TRBV28|TRBJ1-5|.
CASSFEKSNQPQHF
TGTGCCAGCAGTTTCGAGAAAAGCAATCAGCCCCAGCATTTT
>.|TRBV5-1|TRBJ2-7|TRBD1
CASSSTGTGGSEQYF
TGCGCCAGCAGCTCAACCGGGACAGGGGGGAGCGAGCAGTACTTC
>.|TRBV2|TRBJ2-1|TRBD1
CARDRAAYNEQFF
TGTGCCAGAGACAGGGCGGCCTACAATGAGCAGTTCTTC
>once|TRBV19|TRBJ2-7|TRBD1
CASKLVAGGSYEQYF
TGTGCCAGTAAACTAGTCGCAGGGGGCTCCTACGAGCAGTACTTC
>.|TRBV10-2|TRBJ2-2|TRBD2
CASKRREHGTGELFF
TGCGCCAGCAAAAGGCGGGAGCACGGCACCGGGGAGCTGTTTTTT
>.|TRBV5-1|TRBJ2-1|TRBD2
CASSLVAGLYNEQFF
TGCGCCAGCAGCTTAGTAGCGGGATTATACAATGAGCAGTTCTTC
>.|TRBV29-1|TRBJ2-3|TRBD2
CSVERGTSPDTQYF
TGCAGCGTTGAACGTGGGACTAGTCCAGATACGCAGTATTTT
>.|TRBV18|TRBJ2-7|TRBD2
CASSPETSGKEQYF
TGTGCCAGCTCACCAGAGACTAGCGGGAAGGAGCAGTACTTC
>.|TRBV7-9|TRBJ2-3|.
CASSSDRRTDTQYF
TGTGCCAGCAGCTCGGACCGACGCACAGATACGCAGTATTTT
>.|TRBV5-6|TRBJ1-2|.
CASRGTSSLDSGYTF
TGTGCCAGCAGAGGGACAAGTTCCCTAGATAGTGGCTACACCTTC
>.|TRBV6-6|TRBJ2-5|.
CASSYGTVVETQYF
TGTGCCAGCAGTTACGGGACGGTTGTGGAGACCCAGTACTTC
>once|TRBV5-1|TRBJ2-3|TRBD2
CASSLGPGLAAQGRTDTQYF
TGCGCCAGCAGCTTAGGACCGGGACTAGCGGCACAAGGCCGCACAGATACGCAGTATTTT
>.|TRBV30|TRBJ1-5|.
CAWAATGDQPQHF
TGTGCTTGGGCGGCTACCGGGGATCAGCCCCAGCATTTT
>.|TRBV28|TRBJ1-5|.
CASSSWGSNQPQHF
TGTGCCAGCAGTTCTTGGGGAAGCAATCAGCCCCAGCATTTT
>.|TRBV5-1|TRBJ2-5|.
CASSLFNVQETQYF
TGCGCCAGCAGCTTGTTTAACGTTCAAGAGACCCAGTACTTC
>.|TRBV9|TRBJ2-2|.
CASSKRTHNTGELFF
TGTGCCAGCAGCAAACGGACACATAACACCGGGGAGCTGTTTTTT
>.|TRBV28|TRBJ2-7|.
CASRPRTWEQYF
TGTGCCAGCAGGCCCCGAACGTGGGAGCAGTACTTC
>.|TRBV11-2|TRBJ2-7|.
CASSSYRKGQGRHEQYF
TGTGCCAGCAGCTCCTACCGCAAAGGGCAGGGGCGCCACGAGCAGTACTTC
>.|TRBV7-8|TRBJ2-2|.
CASSLVAGTGELFF
TGTGCCAGCAGCTTAGTTGCCGGCACCGGGGAGCTGTTTTTT
>.|TRBV27|TRBJ2-7|TRBD2
CASSFRASGRTYEQYF
TGTGCCAGCAGTTTTAGGGCTAGCGGGAGAACCTACGAGCAGTACTTC
>.|TRBV19|TRBJ2-1|TRBD2
CASSTIAGNNEQFF
TGTGCCAGTAGTACTATAGCGGGTAACAATGAGCAGTTCTTC
>.|TRBV7-2|TRBJ2-2|.
CASSLSKSRTDGELFF
TGTGCCAGCAGCTTATCCAAGTCGAGGACAGACGGGGAGCTGTTTTTT
>.|TRBV19|TRBJ2-7|.
CASSTLGAPTGSEQYF
TGTGCCAGTAGTACCCTCGGCGCGCCGACCGGCTCCGAGCAGTACTTC
>.|TRBV28|TRBJ2-7|.
CASSVGGQSSYEQYF
TGTGCCAGCAGTGTCGGGGGACAGAGTTCCTACGAGCAGTACTTC
>.|TRBV5-1|TRBJ2-5|TRBD2
CASSLHRLAGAQETQYF
TGCGCCAGCAGCCTCCACCGACTAGCAGGAGCCCAAGAGACCCAGTACTTC
>.|TRBV18|TRBJ1-2|.
CASSPSGGRNYGYTF
TGTGCCAGCTCACCTTCGGGGGGGCGTAACTATGGCTACACCTTC
>.|TRBV28|TRBJ1-2|TRBD1
CASKQGYGYTF
TGTGCCAGCAAACAGGGGTATGGCTACACCTTC
>.|TRBV19|TRBJ2-7|.
CASRTWAGEQYF
TGTGCCAGTCGAACCTGGGCTGGTGAGCAGTACTTC
>.|TRBV9|TRBJ1-2|.
CASILSDVNYGYTF
TGTGCCAGCATCCTCTCGGACGTAAACTATGGCTACACCTTC
>once|TRBV6-5|TRBJ2-7|TRBD1
CASSPVTGGYEQYF
TGTGCCAGCAGCCCCGTGACAGGGGGCTACGAGCAGTACTTC
>.|TRBV6-5|TRBJ2-7|.
CASSRTAQLYEQYF
TGTGCCAGCAGTAGGACAGCACAACTCTACGAGCAGTACTTC
>once|TRBV7-9|TRBJ2-3|TRBD2
CASSLSAGGPQADTQYF
TGTGCCAGCAGCTTATCAGCGGGAGGGCCTCAGGCAGATACGCAGTATTTT
>.|TRBV19|TRBJ2-3|.
CASSMRDTQYF
TGTGCCAGTAGTATGAGAGATACGCAGTATTTT
>once|TRBV5-4|TRBJ2-2|.
CASSLRGPGELFF
TGTGCCAGCAGCTTGAGGGGTCCCGGGGAGCTGTTTTTT
>.|TRBV9|TRBJ2-2|TRBD1
CASADRVGTGELFF
TGTGCCAGCGCGGACAGGGTTGGGACCGGGGAGCTGTTTTTT
>.|TRBV6-5|TRBJ2-7|TRBD1
CASSRDRDFYEQYF
TGTGCCAGCAGCCGGGACAGGGACTTCTACGAGCAGTACTTC
>.|TRBV25-1|TRBJ1-2|TRBD1
CASREGAHGYTF
TGTGCCAGCCGGGAGGGGGCGCATGGCTACACCTTC
>few|TRBV7-8|TRBJ2-7|.
CASSRGGSYEQYF
TGTGCCAGCAGCCGAGGTGGGTCCTACGAGCAGTACTTC
>.|TRBV5-5|TRBJ2-3|.
CASSSGIWRGQQADTQYF
TGTGCCAGCAGCTCAGGCATATGGCGGGGACAGCAAGCAGATACGCAGTATTTT
>.|TRBV5-4|TRBJ2-5|TRBD2
CASSLLTSGRGETQYF
TGTGCCAGCAGCTTGCTCACTAGCGGGAGGGGAGAGACCCAGTACTTC
>.|TRBV7-2|TRBJ2-1|.
CASSTTSYNEQFF
TGTGCCAGCAGCACTACTAGCTACAATGAGCAGTTCTTC
>.|TRBV6-5|TRBJ1-1|.
CASSSPAANTEAFF
TGTGCCAGCAGTTCGCCGGCAGCGAACACTGAAGCTTTCTTT
>.|TRBV5-6|TRBJ1-2|.
CASSLGGRGYTF
TGTGCCAGCAGCTTGGGAGGCCGGGGCTACACCTTC
>.|TRBV5-1|TRBJ2-7|.
CASSPESGHEQYF
TGCGCCAGCAGCCCTGAGTCGGGGCACGAGCAGTACTTC